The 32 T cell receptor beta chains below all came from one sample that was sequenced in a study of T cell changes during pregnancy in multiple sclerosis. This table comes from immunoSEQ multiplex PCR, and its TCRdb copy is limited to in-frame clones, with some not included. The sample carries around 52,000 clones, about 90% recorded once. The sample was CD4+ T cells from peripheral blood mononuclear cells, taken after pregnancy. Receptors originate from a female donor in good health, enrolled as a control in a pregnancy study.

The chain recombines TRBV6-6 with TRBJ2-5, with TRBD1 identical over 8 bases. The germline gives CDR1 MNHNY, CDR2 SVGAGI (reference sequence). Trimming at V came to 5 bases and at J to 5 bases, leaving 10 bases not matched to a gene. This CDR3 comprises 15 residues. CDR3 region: CASSKTGGRTETQYF. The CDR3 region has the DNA TGTGCCAGCAGTAAAACAGGGGGAAGGACGGAGACCCAGTACTTC.

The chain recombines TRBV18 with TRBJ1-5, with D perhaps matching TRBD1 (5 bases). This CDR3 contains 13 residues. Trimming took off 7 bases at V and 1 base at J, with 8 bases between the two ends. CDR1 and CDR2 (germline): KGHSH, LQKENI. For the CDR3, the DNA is TGTGCCAGCTTGTCAGGGAGCAATCAGCCCCAGCATTTT. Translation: CASLSGSNQPQHF. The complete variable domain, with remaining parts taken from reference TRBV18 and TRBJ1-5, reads NAGVMQNPRHLVRRRGQEARLRCSPMKGHSHVYWYRQLPEEGLKFMVYLQKENIIDESGMPKERFSAEFPKEGPSILRIQQVVRGDSAAYFCASLSGSNQPQHFGDGTRLSIL.

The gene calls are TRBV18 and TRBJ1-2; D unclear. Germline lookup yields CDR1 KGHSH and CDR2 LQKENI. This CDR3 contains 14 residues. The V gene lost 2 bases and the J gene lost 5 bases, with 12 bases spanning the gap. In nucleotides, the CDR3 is TGTGCCAGCTCACCAGCCTACAACAGTTATGGCTACACCTTC. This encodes CASSPAYNSYGYTF.

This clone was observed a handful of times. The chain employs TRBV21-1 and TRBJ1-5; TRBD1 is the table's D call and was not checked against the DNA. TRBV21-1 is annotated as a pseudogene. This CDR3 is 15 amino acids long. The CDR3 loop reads CASSIVRGRVQPQHF. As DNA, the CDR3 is TGTGCCAGCAGCATTGTGAGGGGGCGGGTTCAGCCCCAGCATTTT.

CDR3 coding DNA: TGTGCCAGCAGCTTAAATACAGGGAGCACAGATACGCAGTATTTT. Translated, it gives CASSLNTGSTDTQYF. The chain combines TRBV7-3 with TRBJ2-3, with D perhaps TRBD1 (6 bases). The V and J ends lost 1 base and 0 bases respectively, with 8 bases between them. The CDR3 has 15 amino acids. The germline gives CDR1 SGHTA, CDR2 FQGTGA.

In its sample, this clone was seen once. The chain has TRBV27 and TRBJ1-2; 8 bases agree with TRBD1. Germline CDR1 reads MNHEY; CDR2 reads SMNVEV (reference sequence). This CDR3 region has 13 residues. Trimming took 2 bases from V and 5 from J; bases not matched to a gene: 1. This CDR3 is CASSLGTGYGYTF. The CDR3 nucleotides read TGTGCCAGCAGTTTAGGGACAGGTTATGGCTACACCTTC.

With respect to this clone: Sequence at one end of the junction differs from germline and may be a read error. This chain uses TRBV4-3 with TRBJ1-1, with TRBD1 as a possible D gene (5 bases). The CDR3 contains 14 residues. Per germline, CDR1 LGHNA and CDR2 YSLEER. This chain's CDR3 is CAGSQDNFPGQAFF. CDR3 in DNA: TGCGCCGGCAGCCAAGATAATTTTCCAGGGCAAGCTTTCTTT.

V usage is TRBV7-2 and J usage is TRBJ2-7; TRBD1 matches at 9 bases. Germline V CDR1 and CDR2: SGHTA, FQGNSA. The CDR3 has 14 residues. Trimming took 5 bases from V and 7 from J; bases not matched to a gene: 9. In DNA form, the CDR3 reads TGTGCCAGCAGCATATTACAGGGGGCGGGTGAGCAGTACTTC. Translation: CASSILQGAGEQYF.

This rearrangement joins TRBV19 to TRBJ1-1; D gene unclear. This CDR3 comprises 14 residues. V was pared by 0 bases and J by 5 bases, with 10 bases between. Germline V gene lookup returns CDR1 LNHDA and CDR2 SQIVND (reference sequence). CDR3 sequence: CASSIEAGWTEAFF. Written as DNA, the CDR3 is TGTGCCAGTAGTATAGAGGCAGGATGGACTGAAGCTTTCTTT.

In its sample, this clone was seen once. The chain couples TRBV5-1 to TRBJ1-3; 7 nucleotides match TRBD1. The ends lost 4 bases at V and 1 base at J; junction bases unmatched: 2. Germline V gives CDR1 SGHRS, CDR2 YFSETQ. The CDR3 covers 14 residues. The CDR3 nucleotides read TGCGCCAGCAGCCCAGGGGGTTCTGGAAACACCATATATTTT. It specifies CASSPGGSGNTIYF.

This CDR3 reads CASSFRDTEAFF. CDR3 sequence (DNA): TGCGCCAGCAGCTTCCGGGACACTGAAGCTTTCTTT. The V call is TRBV5-1, the J call TRBJ1-1; no clear D. Trimming stripped 2 bases from V and 3 bases from J, with 5 bases between. CDR3 length: 12 amino acids. From germline, CDR1 is SGHRS and CDR2 YFSETQ. The whole variable domain, filled in from reference TRBV5-1 and TRBJ1-1, reads KAGVTQTPRYLIKTRGQQVTLSCSPISGHRSVSWYQQTPGQGLQFLFEYFSETQRNKGNFPGRFSGRQFSNSRSEMNVSTLELGDSALYLCASSFRDTEAFFGQGTRLTVV.

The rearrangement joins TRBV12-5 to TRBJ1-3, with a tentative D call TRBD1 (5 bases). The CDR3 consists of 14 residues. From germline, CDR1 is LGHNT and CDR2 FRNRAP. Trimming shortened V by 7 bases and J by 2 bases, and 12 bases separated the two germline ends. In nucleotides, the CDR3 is TGTGCTAGTGCCCAGGGATCTCCTGGAAACACCATATATTTT. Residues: CASAQGSPGNTIYF.

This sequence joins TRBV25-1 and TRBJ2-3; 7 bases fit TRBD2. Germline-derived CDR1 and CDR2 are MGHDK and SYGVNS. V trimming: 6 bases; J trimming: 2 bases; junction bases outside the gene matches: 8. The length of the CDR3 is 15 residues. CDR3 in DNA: TGTGCCAGCAGCGACATGAGCGGGGTCACAGATACGCAGTATTTT. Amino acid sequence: CASSDMSGVTDTQYF.

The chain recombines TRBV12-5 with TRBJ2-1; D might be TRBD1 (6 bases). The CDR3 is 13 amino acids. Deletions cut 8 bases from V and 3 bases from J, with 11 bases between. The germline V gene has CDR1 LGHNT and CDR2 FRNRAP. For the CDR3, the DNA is TGTGCTAGTCGACAGGATTTCTACAATGAGCAGTTCTTC. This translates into CASRQDFYNEQFF.

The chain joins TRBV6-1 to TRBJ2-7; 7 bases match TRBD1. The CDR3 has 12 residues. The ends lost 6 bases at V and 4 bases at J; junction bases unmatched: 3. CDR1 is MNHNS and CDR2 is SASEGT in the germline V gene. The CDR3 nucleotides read TGTGCCAGCAGCGACAGGGAATACGAGCAGTACTTC. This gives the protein CASSDREYEQYF.

CDR3: CASSQAPGGAANTGELFF. The CDR3 DNA sequence: TGTGCCAGCAGCCAAGCACCTGGAGGAGCGGCGAACACCGGGGAGCTGTTTTTT. This chain connects TRBV4-2 to TRBJ2-2; maybe TRBD2 (5 bases). The CDR3 is made up of 18 amino acids. Germline V gene lookup returns CDR1 LGHNA and CDR2 YNFKEQ. V dropped 1 base and J dropped 0 bases, with 15 bases sitting between them.

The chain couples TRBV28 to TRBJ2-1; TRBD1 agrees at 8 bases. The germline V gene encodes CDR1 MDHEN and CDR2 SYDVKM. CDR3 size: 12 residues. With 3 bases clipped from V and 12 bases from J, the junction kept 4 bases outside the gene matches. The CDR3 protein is CASSLQGAGQFF. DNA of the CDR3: TGTGCCAGCAGTTTGCAGGGGGCGGGGCAGTTCTTC.

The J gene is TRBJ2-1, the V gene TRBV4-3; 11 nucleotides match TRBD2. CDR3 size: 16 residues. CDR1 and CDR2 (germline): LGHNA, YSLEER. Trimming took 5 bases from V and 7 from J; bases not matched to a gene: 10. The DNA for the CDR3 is TGCGCCAGCAGCGCCCGTAGCGGGGGGGTTAAGAATGAGCAGTTCTTC. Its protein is CASSARSGGVKNEQFF.

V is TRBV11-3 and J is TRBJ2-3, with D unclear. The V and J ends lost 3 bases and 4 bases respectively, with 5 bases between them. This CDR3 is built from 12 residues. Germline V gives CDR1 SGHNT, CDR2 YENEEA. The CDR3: CASSLSPDTQYF. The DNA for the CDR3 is TGTGCCAGCAGCTTGAGCCCAGATACGCAGTATTTT.

CDR3 nucleotide sequence: TGTGCCAGCAGTCCACTCCCCTTCGGGACAGAGCTCCTTGCAACTAATGAAAAACTGTTTTTT. This translates into CASSPLPFGTELLATNEKLFF. The chain carries TRBV28 and TRBJ1-4; 7 positions agree with TRBD1. Losses at the gene ends were 5 bases for V and 0 bases for J; bases not matched to a gene: 21. The CDR3 spans 21 residues. The germline gives CDR1 MDHEN, CDR2 SYDVKM.

DNA of the CDR3: TGTGCCAGCAGCCAAGGAGGAAACTCCTACGAGCAGTACTTC. It specifies CASSQGGNSYEQYF. This chain joins TRBV4-2 and TRBJ2-7; D not resolved. V gave up 1 base and J gave up 0 bases, with 7 bases separating them. The CDR3 consists of 14 residues. Per germline, CDR1 LGHNA and CDR2 YNFKEQ.

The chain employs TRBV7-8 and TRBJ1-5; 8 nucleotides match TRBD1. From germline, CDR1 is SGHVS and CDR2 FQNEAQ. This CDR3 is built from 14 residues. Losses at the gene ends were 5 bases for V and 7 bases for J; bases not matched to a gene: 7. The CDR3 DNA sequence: TGTGCCAGCAGCAAAGGACAGGGAGGCCAGCCCCAGCATTTT. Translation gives CASSKGQGGQPQHF. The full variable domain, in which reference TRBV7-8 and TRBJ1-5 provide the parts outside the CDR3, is GAGVSQSPRYKVAKRGQDVALRCDPISGHVSLFWYQQALGQGPEFLTYFQNEAQLDKSGLPSDRFFAERPEGSVSTLKIQRTQQEDSAVYLCASSKGQGGQPQHFGDGTRLSIL.

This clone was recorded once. The CDR3 coding sequence is TGTGCCAGTAGTATAGGATTGGACAGTAGAGCTTTCTTT. This translates into CASSIGLDSRAFF. The chain combines TRBV19 with TRBJ1-1; a possible D gene is TRBD1 (6 bases). The germline V gene encodes CDR1 LNHDA and CDR2 SQIVND (reference sequence). V was cut by 1 base and J by 10 bases, with 13 bases left in between. The CDR3 extends over 13 amino acids.

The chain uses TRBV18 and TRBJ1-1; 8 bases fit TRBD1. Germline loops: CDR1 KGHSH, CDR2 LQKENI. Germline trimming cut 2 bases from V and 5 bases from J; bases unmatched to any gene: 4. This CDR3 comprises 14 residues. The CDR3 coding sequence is TGTGCCAGCTCACCAGACAGGGGAGAAACTGAAGCTTTCTTT. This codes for CASSPDRGETEAFF.

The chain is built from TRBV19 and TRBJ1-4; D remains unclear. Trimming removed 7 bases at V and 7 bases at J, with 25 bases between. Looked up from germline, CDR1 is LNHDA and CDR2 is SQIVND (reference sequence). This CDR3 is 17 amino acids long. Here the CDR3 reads CASIPTRLEAAPEKLFF. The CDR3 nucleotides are TGTGCCAGTATCCCCACCCGTTTGGAAGCGGCCCCTGAAAAACTGTTTTTT.

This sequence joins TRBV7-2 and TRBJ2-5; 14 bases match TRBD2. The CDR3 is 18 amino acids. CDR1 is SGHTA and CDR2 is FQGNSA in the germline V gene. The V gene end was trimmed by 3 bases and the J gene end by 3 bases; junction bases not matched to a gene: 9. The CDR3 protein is CASSFGGTSGGREETQYF. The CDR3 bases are TGTGCCAGCAGCTTTGGCGGGACTAGCGGGGGCCGGGAAGAGACCCAGTACTTC.

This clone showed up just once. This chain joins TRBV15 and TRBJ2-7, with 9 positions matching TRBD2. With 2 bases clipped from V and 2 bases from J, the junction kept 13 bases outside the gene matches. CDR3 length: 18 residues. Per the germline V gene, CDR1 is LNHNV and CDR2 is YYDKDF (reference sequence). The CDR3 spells CATSRLPKASGNPYEQYF. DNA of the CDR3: TGTGCCACCAGCAGACTCCCGAAGGCTAGCGGGAATCCCTACGAGCAGTACTTC. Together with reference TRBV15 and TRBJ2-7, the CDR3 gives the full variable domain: DAMVIQNPRYQVTQFGKPVTLSCSQTLNHNVMYWYQQKSSQAPKLLFHYYDKDFNNEADTPDNFQSRRPNTSFCFLDIRSPGLGDTAMYLCATSRLPKASGNPYEQYFGPGTRLTVT.

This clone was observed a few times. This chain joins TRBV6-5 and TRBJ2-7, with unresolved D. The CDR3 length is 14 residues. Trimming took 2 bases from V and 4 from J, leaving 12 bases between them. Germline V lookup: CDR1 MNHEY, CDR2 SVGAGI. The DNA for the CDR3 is TGTGCCAGCAGTTACGGTCATCGACTTTACGAGCAGTACTTC. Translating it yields CASSYGHRLYEQYF.

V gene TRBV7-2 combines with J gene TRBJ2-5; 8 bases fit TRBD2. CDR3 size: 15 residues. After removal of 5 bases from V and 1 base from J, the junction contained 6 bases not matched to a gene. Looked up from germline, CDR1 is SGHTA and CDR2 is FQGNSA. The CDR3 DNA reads TGTGCCAGCAGCCCAGTGCTAGCGGGCCAAGAGACCCAGTACTTC. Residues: CASSPVLAGQETQYF.

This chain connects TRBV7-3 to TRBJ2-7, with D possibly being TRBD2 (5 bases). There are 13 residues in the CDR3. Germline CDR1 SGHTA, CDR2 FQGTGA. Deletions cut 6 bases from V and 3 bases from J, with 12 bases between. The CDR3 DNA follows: TGTGCCAGCAGTCCGACGGGGAACTACGAGCAGTACTTC. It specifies CASSPTGNYEQYF.

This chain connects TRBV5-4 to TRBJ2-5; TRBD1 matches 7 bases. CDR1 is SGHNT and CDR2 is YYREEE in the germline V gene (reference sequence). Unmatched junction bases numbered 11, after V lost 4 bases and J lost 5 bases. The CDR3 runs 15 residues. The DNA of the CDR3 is TGTGCCAGCAGCCTGGGGAGACAGGGTTGGGAGACCCAGTACTTC. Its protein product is CASSLGRQGWETQYF.

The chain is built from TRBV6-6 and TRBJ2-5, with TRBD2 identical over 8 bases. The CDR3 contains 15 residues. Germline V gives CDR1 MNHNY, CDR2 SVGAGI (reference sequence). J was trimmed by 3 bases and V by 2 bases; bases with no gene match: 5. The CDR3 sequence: CASSYGLAGKETQYF. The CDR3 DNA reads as TGTGCCAGCAGTTACGGGTTAGCGGGGAAAGAGACCCAGTACTTC.